This T cell receptor (beta chain) was identified in a study of T cells after posttransplantation cyclophosphamide. The study's findings and limits: Donor-recipient repertoire similarity was low at 1-2 months, rising over year one. Tissue-infiltrating T cells from skin or gut overlapped little with blood T cells.

The CDR3 spans 14 residues. After removal of 5 bases from V and 1 base from J, the junction contained 1 base not matched to a gene. The germline V gene has CDR1 SGHTA and CDR2 FQGTGA. Concerning this clone: What it binds is not known.

The repertoire was sequenced with immunoSEQ multiplex PCR; TCRdb's copy has only in-frame clones and lacks some. The data hold some 680 clones, with approximately 80% observed a single time. This chain connects TRBV7-3 to TRBJ2-2, with TRBD2 matching 7 bases. This clonotype was sampled from a man aged 50 to 59. Sequencing was carried out using gut tissue. The chain's CDR3 is CASSREGNTGELFF. The CDR3, as DNA: TGTGCCAGCAGCAGGGAGGGGAACACCGGGGAGCTGTTTTTT.